The source of this T cell receptor beta chain is a study of neurological immune-mediated disorders. Study-wide context: Multiple sclerosis patients numbered approximately 35, with 31 relapsing-remitting and 3 secondary progressive. Study conclusions and caveats: The repertoires of 18 of 34 multiple sclerosis patients were placed by phylogenetic grouping in a single related-CDR3 cluster, which may be a signature.

The authors made cDNA by 5'RACE with 10-nucleotide random UMIs. TCRdb redid the calling of the 5' RACE reads with MiXCR, one entry per CDR3 protein. The sample lists roughly 62,000 distinct CDR3 sequences; 4% to 6% were seen once. This clonotype was seen at least ten times. The antigen is undetermined. The CDR3 totals 16 residues. The V gene end was trimmed by 6 bases and the J gene end by 5 bases; junction bases not matched to a gene: 11. Input material: PBMCs. The chain uses TRBV12-3 or TRBV12-4 and TRBJ1-5; TRBD1 agrees at 9 bases. This receptor was identified in a woman aged 50 to 60 with multiple sclerosis. CDR3 DNA sequence: TGTGCCAGCAGCGACAGGGGGGGTTCCGGTGATCAGCCCCAGCATTTT. Protein product: CASSDRGGSGDQPQHF.